This T cell receptor beta chain came from a study of blood T cells in healthy people across ages. The study, taken as a whole, reports: Observed TCR beta diversity per million T cells went down as age went up. This fall followed a roughly linear course with age.

Per sample, at least 5.5 micrograms of total RNA were extracted. The CDR3 is 13 residues long. From germline, CDR1 is DFQATT and CDR2 SNEGSKA (reference sequence). V shed 5 bases, J shed 2 bases, and the junction held 4 bases outside the gene matches. Comments on this clonotype: Its cognate antigen is unknown. Just one base apart from a much larger clone, this may be a read error.

Next came a second PCR, run for about 7 to 12 cycles, which used a sample-barcoded 5' primer along with a J-beta primer mix. TCRdb used MiXCR to reprocess the 5' RACE reads, holding one entry per CDR3 protein. Of 800,000 to 950,000 distinct CDR3 sequences listed, roughly 29% are singletons. This sample was also put to use in a study of T cells of mothers and their children.

V is TRBV20-1 and J is TRBJ2-7; TRBD2 matches 9 bases. The sequence was collected from a woman aged 40 to 55 in good health. The sequencing input was blood. The DNA of the CDR3 is TGCAGTGCTCCTAGCGGGGAGGCCTACGAGCAGTACTTC. Encoded protein: CSAPSGEAYEQYF.